These 32 T cell receptor beta chains came from one sample sequenced in a study of T cell repertoires in cytomegalovirus infection. TCRdb called the reads again in MiXCR, with one record for every CDR3 protein. The sample lists about 310,000 distinct CDR3 sequences, roughly 15% occurring once. The sequenced material came from PBMCs. Receptors originate from a human donor in good health (CMV status not recorded). Some clones in this sample may be carry-over from other donors' samples.

The rearrangement links TRBV7-6 to TRBJ1-5; 10 nucleotides align to TRBD1. Germline V gene sequence: CDR1 SGHVS, CDR2 FNYEAQ. The CDR3 runs 19 residues. V trimming: 0 bases; J trimming: 1 base; junction bases outside the gene matches: 9. CDR3 region: CASSLANLRQGASNQPQHF. The CDR3 bases are TGTGCCAGCAGCTTAGCGAACCTACGACAGGGGGCGAGCAATCAGCCCCAGCATTTT.

There are a few counts of this clonotype. The chain couples TRBV29-1 to TRBJ1-5; 7 bases are a match to TRBD1. The V and J ends lost 6 bases and 7 bases, in that order; junction bases with no gene match: 12. The CDR3 sequence is 14 residues long. The V gene's germline CDR1 is SQVTM and CDR2 ANQGSEA. Written as DNA, the CDR3 is TGCAGCGTCGCCACCGTGGAGGGGGCGCAGCCCCAGCATTTT. Protein product: CSVATVEGAQPQHF.

This rearrangement joins TRBV10-3 to TRBJ1-2; possibly TRBD1 for D (5 bases). This CDR3 is built from 13 residues. The germline V gene has CDR1 ENHRY and CDR2 SYGVKD. Trimming removed 3 bases from V and 5 bases from J, with 10 bases in between. The CDR3 reads CAISEETEYGYTF. In DNA form, the CDR3 reads TGTGCCATCAGTGAAGAGACAGAGTATGGCTACACCTTC.

The CDR3 region is CATSDPTSGGAGYNEQFF. The CDR3 coding sequence is TGTGCCACCAGTGACCCGACTAGCGGGGGGGCAGGCTACAATGAGCAGTTCTTC. The rearrangement links TRBV24-1 to TRBJ2-1; TRBD2 matches 14 bases. The CDR3 contains 18 residues. Trimming removed 4 bases from V and 3 bases from J; junction bases left unmatched: 7. Germline V lookup: CDR1 KGHDR, CDR2 SFDVKD.

In its sample, this clonotype was seen many times. This chain joins TRBV28 and TRBJ1-3; D gene ambiguous. This CDR3 comprises 18 residues. Germline V gene sequence: CDR1 MDHEN, CDR2 SYDVKM. Trimming cost V 7 bases and J 0 bases, with 22 bases left between them. The CDR3: CASTIVPRRSFSGNTIYF. The CDR3 DNA follows: TGTGCCAGCACCATCGTGCCGAGAAGGAGTTTCTCTGGAAACACCATATATTTT.

This clonotype turned up a few times. The CDR3 is CSAAEGNSPLHF. CDR3 coding DNA: TGCAGTGCAGCCGAGGGAAATTCACCCCTCCACTTT. The V gene is TRBV20-1, the J gene TRBJ1-6; D uncertain. The length of the CDR3 is 12 residues. Trimming shortened V by 6 bases and J by 7 bases, and 10 bases separated the two germline ends. Germline assignment: CDR1 DFQATT and CDR2 SNEGSKA (reference sequence).

There are a few counts of this clonotype. The chain links TRBV20-1 to TRBJ2-1, with 9 bases lining up with TRBD2. This CDR3 is 17 amino acids long. Germline V gene lookup returns CDR1 DFQATT and CDR2 SNEGSKA (reference sequence). Trimming cost V 3 bases and J 8 bases; bases outside gene matches: 17. CDR3 loop: CSARGGGAFYTGYEQFF. CDR3 DNA: TGCAGTGCTAGGGGCGGGGGGGCGTTTTACACGGGGTATGAGCAGTTCTTC.

In this sample, this clonotype turned up many times. The chain is built from TRBV11-2 and TRBJ2-7; unclear D gene. V lost 1 base to trimming and J lost 2 bases, with 15 bases between them. CDR1 and CDR2 (germline): SGHAT, FQNNGV. There are 16 residues in the CDR3. CDR3 bases: TGTGCCAGCAGCTTAGTCGGCTCTTCAAAAGCCTACGAGCAGTACTTC. Translating it yields CASSLVGSSKAYEQYF.

This clonotype was picked up many times. The chain uses TRBV7-8 and TRBJ1-3; D unresolved. Germline CDR1 SGHVS, CDR2 FQNEAQ. With 5 bases removed from V and 0 bases from J, the gap between germline ends came to 8 bases. CDR3 length: 14 amino acids. CDR3 coding DNA: TGTGCCAGCAGCACAGCCTCCTCTGGAAACACCATATATTTT. It yields the protein CASSTASSGNTIYF.

The chain links TRBV5-5 to TRBJ2-7; perhaps TRBD1 as D (6 bases). The CDR3 runs to 15 residues. Germline assignment: CDR1 SGHKS and CDR2 YYEKEE (reference sequence). Deletions cut 3 bases from V and 5 bases from J, with 18 bases between. The CDR3, as DNA: TGTGCCAGCAGCTACCGACCCGGGACAACTAACGAGCAGTACTTC. Its translation is CASSYRPGTTNEQYF.

This clonotype was seen at least ten times. The chain is built from TRBV7-2 and TRBJ2-5; possible D gene TRBD1, 7 bases. The germline V gene has CDR1 SGHTA and CDR2 FQGNSA. The V gene lost 5 bases and the J gene lost 2 bases, with 12 bases spanning the gap. The CDR3 runs to 14 residues. The CDR3 region is CASSHQGGQETQYF. The CDR3 DNA follows: TGTGCCAGCAGCCACCAGGGGGGTCAAGAGACCCAGTACTTC.

V and J are TRBV20-1 and TRBJ2-7; a possible D gene is TRBD2 (6 bases). The CDR3 has 15 amino acids. Germline values: CDR1 DFQATT, CDR2 SNEGSKA (reference sequence). V was trimmed by 0 bases and J by 3 bases, leaving 15 bases between them. Here the CDR3 DNA reads TGCAGTGCTAGAGATCTCGGCGGGGATTTCTACGAGCAGTACTTC. The encoded protein is CSARDLGGDFYEQYF.

The chain uses TRBV7-3 and TRBJ2-1; TRBD2 might be the D (6 bases). The CDR3 sequence is 18 residues long. V lost 1 base and J 0 bases, leaving 16 bases between the germline ends. Germline V gene lookup returns CDR1 SGHTA and CDR2 FQGTGA. The CDR3 DNA follows: TGTGCCAGCAGCTTAATCCCGGGACTGCAAAGCTCCTACAATGAGCAGTTCTTC. Its protein is CASSLIPGLQSSYNEQFF.

This clonotype was seen ten or more times. The chain couples TRBV12-3 or TRBV12-4 to TRBJ2-2; perhaps TRBD2 as D (7 bases). The CDR3 has 13 residues. Between the trimmed V and J ends, which lost 10 bases and 4 bases, there was a span of 13 bases. As DNA, the CDR3 is TGTGCCACTCAAGGGGGGGGCACCGGGGAGCTGTTTTTT. Its protein is CATQGGGTGELFF.

A few counts support this clonotype. The rearrangement links TRBV5-1 to TRBJ2-3; TRBD1 might be the D (6 bases). The V gene lost 0 bases and the J gene lost 4 bases, with 12 bases spanning the gap. This CDR3 has 15 amino acids. Germline V gene data show CDR1 as SGHRS and CDR2 as YFSETQ. The CDR3 is CASSLEGVGADTQYF. DNA for the CDR3: TGCGCCAGCAGCTTGGAGGGGGTAGGAGCAGATACGCAGTATTTT.

The chain combines TRBV6-5 with TRBJ2-5; 9 bases are shared with TRBD2. Trimming at V came to 5 bases and at J to 3 bases, leaving 7 bases not matched to a gene. CDR1 and CDR2 (germline): MNHEY, SVGAGI. This CDR3 has 15 residues. The CDR3 loop reads CASSHPRGGEETQYF. The CDR3 nucleotides read TGTGCCAGCAGTCACCCGCGGGGGGGAGAAGAGACCCAGTACTTC.

The chain carries TRBV20-1 and TRBJ2-1; 10 bases align to TRBD2. This CDR3 comprises 13 residues. CDR1 and CDR2 (germline): DFQATT, SNEGSKA (reference sequence). The J segment lost 4 bases and the V segment lost 7 bases, leaving 4 bases of the junction unmatched. The CDR3 spells CSVLAGDYNEQFF. The CDR3 DNA follows: TGCAGTGTCCTAGCGGGGGATTACAATGAGCAGTTCTTC.

This clonotype was seen many times. The chain employs TRBV7-2 and TRBJ1-5, with D maybe TRBD1 (6 bases). V lost 8 bases to trimming and J lost 7 bases, with 18 bases between them. The CDR3 runs to 14 residues. The germline V gene encodes CDR1 SGHTA and CDR2 FQGNSA. This CDR3 is CASGQGWGSQPQHF. The DNA for the CDR3 is TGTGCCAGCGGGCAGGGGTGGGGAAGCCAGCCCCAGCATTTT.

This clonotype was seen at least ten times. This chain joins TRBV7-9 and TRBJ1-1; D remains ambiguous. Trimming stripped 2 bases from V and 0 bases from J, with 10 bases between. CDR3 size: 15 residues. CDR1 and CDR2 from the germline V gene are SEHNR and FQNEAQ (reference sequence). The DNA of the CDR3 is TGTGCCAGCAGCTTACTGGACCTTATGAACACTGAAGCTTTCTTT. This gives the protein CASSLLDLMNTEAFF.

This clonotype was found a few times. The chain recombines TRBV27 with TRBJ1-4; 8 nucleotides line up with TRBD1. CDR1 is MNHEY, CDR2 SMNVEV, per germline (reference sequence). CDR3 length equals 14 residues. Trimming at V came to 6 bases and at J to 5 bases, leaving 5 bases not matched to a gene. For the CDR3, the DNA is TGTGCCAGCAGCCGTTGGACAGGGAATGAAAAACTGTTTTTT. Protein: CASSRWTGNEKLFF.

CDR3 amino acids: CASSAGTVITHNSPLHF. The DNA of the CDR3 is TGTGCCAGCAGCGCCGGGACAGTCATCACTCATAATTCACCCCTCCACTTT. The rearrangement uses TRBV28 and TRBJ1-6, with 7 bases aligning to TRBD1. The germline V gene encodes CDR1 MDHEN and CDR2 SYDVKM. This CDR3 comprises 17 residues. Losses at the gene ends were 6 bases for V and 5 bases for J; bases not matched to a gene: 13.

This clonotype was found a few times. The rearrangement links TRBV7-2 to TRBJ2-7, with 12 bases fitting TRBD1. With V trimmed by 1 base and J by 5 bases, 3 bases remained unmatched. This CDR3 has 15 amino acids. The germline CDR1 and CDR2 sequences are SGHTA and FQGNSA. CDR3 residues: CASSLGGTGGNEQYF. CDR3 coding DNA: TGTGCCAGCAGCTTAGGGGGGACAGGGGGCAACGAGCAGTACTTC. The whole variable domain, remainder taken from reference TRBV7-2 and TRBJ2-7, is GAGVSQSPSNKVTEKGKDVELRCDPISGHTALYWYRQSLGQGLEFLIYFQGNSAPDKSGLPSDRFSAERTGGSVSTLTIQRTQQEDSAVYLCASSLGGTGGNEQYFGPGTRLTVT.

This clonotype was detected a few times. This chain links TRBV11-1 with TRBJ2-1; a weak D match, TRBD2 (6 bases). The CDR3 loop spans 15 amino acids. CDR1 and CDR2 from the germline V gene are SGHAT and FQDESV (reference sequence). V was clipped by 5 bases and J by 5 bases, with 16 bases between them. This chain's CDR3 is CASSPGRDLDNEQFF. CDR3 sequence (DNA): TGTGCCAGCAGCCCCGGGCGGGACTTAGACAATGAGCAGTTCTTC.

The chain couples TRBV2 to TRBJ1-2; 7 positions match TRBD1. V lost 5 bases, J lost 8 bases, and 11 bases stayed unmatched. CDR1 SNHLY and CDR2 FYNNEI come from the germline V gene. The CDR3 spans 14 residues. The CDR3 sequence: CASSPGTAPSGYTF. In DNA, the CDR3 is TGTGCCAGCAGTCCCGGGACAGCTCCTTCCGGCTACACCTTC.

This clonotype was seen once. The J gene is TRBJ1-4, the V gene TRBV18; no definite D call. This CDR3 has 14 residues. V shed 3 bases and J shed 8 bases, with 13 bases lying between them. Germline CDR1 is KGHSH and CDR2 is LQKENI. CDR3 region: CASSPGYRGEKLFF. The DNA for the CDR3 is TGTGCCAGCTCACCGGGGTACCGAGGAGAAAAACTGTTTTTT.

In this sample, this clonotype turned up a few times. The chain employs TRBV7-3 and TRBJ2-5; TRBD1 matches at 10 bases. Trimming took 2 bases from V and 3 from J; bases not matched to a gene: 3. Per the germline V gene, CDR1 is SGHTA and CDR2 is FQGTGA. This CDR3 is 15 amino acids long. CDR3 sequence (DNA): TGTGCCAGCAGCTTAGGGACAGGGGCCAAAGAGACCCAGTACTTC. It encodes CASSLGTGAKETQYF.

This clonotype was detected a few times. V usage is TRBV28 and J usage is TRBJ2-5, with 11 nucleotides matching TRBD2. CDR1 is MDHEN, CDR2 SYDVKM, per germline. This CDR3 has 16 amino acids. The V and J ends lost 3 bases and 1 base, in that order; junction bases with no gene match: 4. CDR3 in amino acids: CASSFPTSGVQETQYF. DNA for the CDR3: TGTGCCAGCAGTTTCCCGACTAGCGGGGTCCAAGAGACCCAGTACTTC.

This clonotype was recorded many times. V and J are TRBV20-1 and TRBJ1-6; 9 bases line up with TRBD1. This CDR3 has 17 residues. V dropped 6 bases and J dropped 10; count of bases not matched to a gene: 19. Germline CDR1 is DFQATT and CDR2 is SNEGSKA (reference sequence). The CDR3 nucleotides read TGCAGTGCCCGACCCGGGACAGGGACGGGGCTTTGGTCACCCCTCCACTTT. This encodes CSARPGTGTGLWSPLHF.

This clonotype appeared many times. The chain is built from TRBV20-1 and TRBJ2-7; TRBD1 matches at 7 bases. Germline V gene data show CDR1 as DFQATT and CDR2 as SNEGSKA (reference sequence). This CDR3 has 14 amino acids. V dropped 1 base and J dropped 5; count of bases not matched to a gene: 8. CDR3 sequence reads: CSARVGAGGHEQYF. The CDR3 bases are TGCAGTGCTAGAGTGGGGGCAGGGGGACACGAGCAGTACTTC.

This clonotype has a count of ten or more. The chain carries TRBV11-3 and TRBJ2-1; no reliable D call. CDR3 length: 13 amino acids. CDR1 is SGHNT and CDR2 is YENEEA in the germline V gene. V dropped 4 bases and J dropped 9 bases, with 13 bases sitting between them. The CDR3 coding sequence is TGTGCCAGCAGCTCGACGACAATTCGTGAGCAGTTCTTC. Amino acids: CASSSTTIREQFF.

The table lists this clonotype with many counts. CDR3 region: CASSLTSGPYGYTF. The CDR3 DNA is TGTGCCAGCAGCCTGACAAGCGGGCCCTATGGCTACACCTTC. The chain employs TRBV14 and TRBJ1-2; D is ambiguous. The CDR3 extends over 14 amino acids. The V gene lost 4 bases and the J gene lost 4 bases, with 13 bases spanning the gap. Germline CDR1 is SGHDN and CDR2 is FVKESK.

V is TRBV27 and J is TRBJ2-5; D is possibly TRBD1 (6 bases). Trimming cost V 8 bases and J 6 bases, with 16 bases left between them. This CDR3 comprises 13 residues. CDR1 is MNHEY and CDR2 is SMNVEV in the germline V gene (reference sequence). CDR3 sequence reads: CASGPGAAQTQYF. Written as DNA, the CDR3 is TGTGCCAGCGGTCCAGGGGCCGCACAGACCCAGTACTTC.